The 20 T cell receptor beta chains listed next were all sequenced from one sample in a study of Graves' ophthalmopathy and Graves' hyperthyroidism. The TCR beta CDR3 regions underwent amplification from RNA transcripts. HTBI-primed first-round RT-PCR preceded second-round multiplex PCR. TCRdb reprocessed the multiplex PCR reads via MiXCR and lists one record per CDR3 protein. The data contain approximately 45,000 distinct CDR3 sequences, under 55% of them singletons. The sample comprised peripheral blood. The receptors stem from an adult man with Graves' ophthalmopathy.

This clonotype is medium-sized by share. The rearrangement links TRBV24-1 to TRBJ2-5; perhaps TRBD1 as D (6 bases). V dropped 4 bases and J dropped 1 base, with 9 bases sitting between them. This CDR3 has 14 amino acids. The germline gives CDR1 KGHDR, CDR2 SFDVKD. CDR3 nucleotides: TGTGCCACCAGTGACAGACAGGTCCAAGAGACCCAGTACTTC. This translates into CATSDRQVQETQYF.

This clonotype was detected ten times or more. The genes are TRBV4-1 and TRBJ2-7, with D possibly TRBD1 on 6 matching bases. This CDR3 contains 15 residues. The germline gives CDR1 MGHRA, CDR2 YSYEKL. Trimming pared 1 base from V and 3 bases from J, leaving 13 bases between. The CDR3 coding sequence is TGCGCCAGCAGCCAAGGTACAGGGATGGTCTACGAGCAGTACTTC. Amino acids: CASSQGTGMVYEQYF.

This clonotype was counted a single time. One end of the junction varies from germline; a read error may be responsible. This chain joins TRBV6-1 and TRBJ2-1; D might be TRBD2 (7 bases). The CDR3 extends over 12 amino acids. Germline values: CDR1 MNHNS, CDR2 SASEGT. CDR3 sequence reads: CVSRGGCNEQFF. The DNA for the CDR3 is TGTGTCAGTAGGGGGGGATGCAATGAGCAGTTCTTT.

At least ten counts were recorded for this clonotype. The chain is built from TRBV12-3 or TRBV12-4 and TRBJ1-2, with D tentatively TRBD1 (5 bases). V lost 6 bases and J lost 1, with 15 bases in between. The CDR3 consists of 15 residues. For the CDR3, the DNA is TGTGCCAGCAGCCCCTCAGGGCTATATAACTATGGCTACACCTTC. Protein product: CASSPSGLYNYGYTF.

The chain is built from TRBV20-1 and TRBJ2-4; D is unclear. Germline CDR1 DFQATT, CDR2 SNEGSKA (reference sequence). The V end lost 6 bases, the J end lost 1 base, and 10 bases lay between the germline ends. There are 13 residues in the CDR3. The CDR3 region is CSAQERAKNIQYF. The CDR3 region has the DNA TGCAGTGCCCAGGAAAGGGCCAAAAACATTCAGTACTTC.

This clonotype appeared many times. The rearrangement links TRBV4-2 to TRBJ2-3, with D uncertain. V gave up 0 bases and J gave up 3 bases, with 16 bases separating them. This CDR3 has 17 residues. CDR1 is LGHNA and CDR2 is YNFKEQ in the germline V gene. The CDR3 here is CASSQEYGRPLTDTQYF. The CDR3 nucleotides read TGTGCCAGCAGCCAAGAGTATGGCAGGCCATTAACAGATACGCAGTATTTT.

This chain connects TRBV20-1 to TRBJ1-5; D is perhaps TRBD1 (5 bases). The length of the CDR3 is 15 residues. Per germline, CDR1 DFQATT and CDR2 SNEGSKA (reference sequence). The V end lost 0 bases, the J end lost 7 bases, and 16 bases lay between the germline ends. CDR3 in amino acids: CSARDMGVRTQPQHF. CDR3 nucleotide sequence: TGCAGTGCTAGAGATATGGGGGTCCGGACCCAGCCCCAGCATTTT.

This clonotype was recorded many times. V usage is TRBV5-1 and J usage is TRBJ2-5; possibly TRBD2 for D (6 bases). V shed 3 bases and J shed 1 base, with 16 bases lying between them. Germline V lookup: CDR1 SGHRS, CDR2 YFSETQ. The CDR3 length is 16 residues. The CDR3 region is CASSSGIGGFQETQYF. The CDR3 DNA sequence: TGCGCCAGCAGCTCCGGGATTGGGGGGTTCCAAGAGACCCAGTACTTC.

In its sample, this clonotype was seen many times. CDR3 loop: CASSESGGASFREQYF. The CDR3 nucleotides are TGTGCCAGCAGTGAATCGGGGGGGGCCTCTTTTCGCGAGCAGTACTTC. The V and J genes are TRBV25-1 and TRBJ2-7; the match to TRBD2 covers 8 bases. Trimming removed 1 base from V and 6 bases from J; junction bases left unmatched: 11. The CDR3 consists of 16 residues. Germline V lookup: CDR1 MGHDK, CDR2 SYGVNS.

The CDR3 is CASSRPGGQETQYF. CDR3 in DNA: TGTGCCAGCAGCCGTCCAGGGGGGCAAGAGACCCAGTACTTC. This chain links TRBV14 with TRBJ2-5, with D possibly being TRBD1 (7 bases). This CDR3 spans 14 amino acids. The V gene's germline CDR1 is SGHDN and CDR2 FVKESK. The germline V and J ends were trimmed by 4 bases and 2 bases, with 11 bases remaining between them.

This sequence joins TRBV12-3 or TRBV12-4 and TRBJ1-4; D remains ambiguous. The CDR3 runs to 15 residues. V was trimmed by 6 bases and J by 8 bases, leaving 19 bases between them. CDR3 sequence: CASSQNDGVGEKLFF. CDR3 nucleotide sequence: TGTGCCAGCAGCCAAAACGATGGCGTGGGGGAAAAACTGTTTTTT.

V gene TRBV4-2 combines with J gene TRBJ1-2; weak D call: TRBD1 (5 bases). The CDR3 covers 14 residues. V gave up 0 bases and J gave up 5 bases, with 10 bases separating them. Germline V CDR1 and CDR2: LGHNA, YNFKEQ. In DNA form, the CDR3 reads TGTGCCAGCAGCCAAGATGCTTCAGGGTATGGCTACACCTTC. Encoded protein: CASSQDASGYGYTF.

In its sample, this clonotype was seen a few times. The rearrangement links TRBV7-9 to TRBJ2-7; 11 bases match TRBD2. CDR1 and CDR2 (germline): SEHNR, FQNEAQ (reference sequence). Trimming at V came to 4 bases and at J to 2 bases, leaving 1 base not matched to a gene. This CDR3 spans 14 amino acids. The CDR3 bases are TGTGCCAGCAGCTGGGGACTAGCGGCCTACGAGCAGTACTTC. Protein product: CASSWGLAAYEQYF.

V gene TRBV20-1 combines with J gene TRBJ2-7; D remains unclear. CDR1 and CDR2 from the germline V gene are DFQATT and SNEGSKA (reference sequence). The V and J ends lost 8 bases and 3 bases respectively, with 14 bases between them. The CDR3 is 12 amino acids. The CDR3 sequence is CSPILLGYEQYF. Here the CDR3 DNA reads TGCAGTCCTATCCTCCTCGGCTACGAGCAGTACTTC.

V gene TRBV7-2 combines with J gene TRBJ1-1; D perhaps matches TRBD1 (5 bases). Germline V gives CDR1 SGHTA, CDR2 FQGNSA. V was trimmed by 1 base and J by 7 bases, leaving 10 bases between them. The CDR3 covers 13 residues. The CDR3 bases are TGTGCCAGCAGCTTAGGGGGGACGTGTGAAGCTTTCTTT. Its protein is CASSLGGTCEAFF.

This sequence joins TRBV14 and TRBJ1-1; D is ambiguous. The CDR3 extends over 11 amino acids. Trimming pared 7 bases from V and 2 bases from J, leaving 5 bases between. The V gene's germline CDR1 is SGHDN and CDR2 FVKESK. CDR3 sequence: CASTRNTEAFF. The CDR3, as DNA: TGTGCCAGCACACGTAACACTGAAGCTTTCTTT.

For this clonotype: At one end the junction does not follow the germline gene, possibly because of a read error. The genes are TRBV20-1 and TRBJ2-1, with D maybe TRBD1 (6 bases). The germline V gene encodes CDR1 DFQATT and CDR2 SNEGSKA (reference sequence). This CDR3 spans 17 amino acids. CDR3 region: CSARAPLGGNSYNEQLF. For the CDR3, the DNA is TGCAGTGCTAGAGCTCCACTAGGGGGTAACTCCTACAATGAGCAGCTCTTC.

This clonotype was observed at least ten times. V gene TRBV6-1 combines with J gene TRBJ2-1; D may be TRBD1 (6 bases). The CDR3 sequence is 14 residues long. Trimming stripped 4 bases from V and 4 bases from J, with 11 bases between. The germline CDR1 and CDR2 sequences are MNHNS and SASEGT. The CDR3 loop reads CASSVVTGYNEQFF. DNA for the CDR3: TGTGCCAGCAGTGTGGTAACAGGGTACAATGAGCAGTTCTTC.

In its sample, this clonotype ranks as medium-sized. The J gene is TRBJ2-3, the V gene TRBV20-1; TRBD2 matches at 7 bases. The trim removed 4 bases at V and 4 bases at J, leaving 8 bases unmatched. Per germline, CDR1 DFQATT and CDR2 SNEGSKA (reference sequence). The CDR3 is made up of 14 amino acids. In nucleotides, the CDR3 is TGCAGTGCTAAGGTGCTAGCGGCATCAGATACGCAGTATTTT. Its protein product is CSAKVLAASDTQYF.

This chain uses TRBV7-2 with TRBJ2-1; TRBD2 matches at 7 bases. The junction had 12 bases not matched to a gene; V was cut back by 4 bases and J by 6 bases. Germline values: CDR1 SGHTA, CDR2 FQGNSA. The CDR3 length is 16 residues. CDR3 sequence reads: CASSSGGTPQGNEQFF. The CDR3 DNA reads TGTGCCAGCAGCTCCGGGGGGACCCCTCAGGGCAATGAGCAGTTCTTC.